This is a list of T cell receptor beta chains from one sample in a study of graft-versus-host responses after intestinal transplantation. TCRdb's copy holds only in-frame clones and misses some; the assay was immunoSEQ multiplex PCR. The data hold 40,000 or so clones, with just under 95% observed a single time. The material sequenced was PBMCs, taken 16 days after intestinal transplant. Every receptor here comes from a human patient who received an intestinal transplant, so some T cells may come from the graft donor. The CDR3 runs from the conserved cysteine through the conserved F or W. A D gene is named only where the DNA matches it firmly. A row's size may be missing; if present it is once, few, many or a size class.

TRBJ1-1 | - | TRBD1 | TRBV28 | TGTGCCAGCAGTTTAAAAGGGGGCAACACTGAAGCTTTCTTT | CASSLKGGNTEAFF
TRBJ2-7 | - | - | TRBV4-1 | TGCGCCAGCAGCCAAGATCAAGGGTGGAACGAGCAGTACTTC | CASSQDQGWNEQYF
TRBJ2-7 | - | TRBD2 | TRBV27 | TGTGCCAGCAGCAGTAGCGGGAGTTTGTACGAGCAGTACTTC | CASSSSGSLYEQYF
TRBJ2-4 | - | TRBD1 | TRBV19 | TGTGCCAGTACCTGGACAGGGGGCGTTGGGGACATTCAGTACTTC | CASTWTGGVGDIQYF
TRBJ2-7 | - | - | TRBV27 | TGTGCCAGCAGTTTATCGGGGTACGAGCAGTACTTC | CASSLSGYEQYF
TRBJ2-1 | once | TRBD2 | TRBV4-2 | TGTGCCAGCGGGGACTGGGAGGCGGGAGGGAAAGGCTCCTACAATGAGCAGTTCTTC | CASGDWEAGGKGSYNEQFF
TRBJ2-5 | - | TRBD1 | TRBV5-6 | TGTGCCAGCAGCTTGGTGTCTGGACAGGTCGAGACCCAGTACTTC | CASSLVSGQVETQYF
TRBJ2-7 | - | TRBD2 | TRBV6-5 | TGTGCCAGCAGCCTGACTAGCGGGTTCTACGAGCAGTACTTC | CASSLTSGFYEQYF
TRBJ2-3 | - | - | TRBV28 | TGTGCCAGCAGTTCGGCAAGGACGCAGTATTTT | CASSSARTQYF
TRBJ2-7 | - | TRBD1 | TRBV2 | TGTGCCAGCAGTGTAGGGACAGGGTCCTACGAGCAGTACTTC | CASSVGTGSYEQYF
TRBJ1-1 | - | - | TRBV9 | TGTGCCAGCAGCCCGAGAGGCAACACTAACACTGAAGCTTTCTTT | CASSPRGNTNTEAFF
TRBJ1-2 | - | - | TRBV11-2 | TGTGCCAGCAGCTTATTCAGGGACCGAAACTATGGCTACACCTTC | CASSLFRDRNYGYTF
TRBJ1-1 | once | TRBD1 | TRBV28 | TGTGCCAGCAGTTACCGGACAGGTCACACTGAAGCTTTCTTT | CASSYRTGHTEAFF
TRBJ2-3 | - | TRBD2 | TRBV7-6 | TGTGCCAGCAGCTCGCCCGGCTCTAGCGGGGGCAGCACAGATACGCAGTATTTT | CASSSPGSSGGSTDTQYF
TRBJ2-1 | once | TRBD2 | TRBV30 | TGTGCCTGGAGTAACGGCGTAGCGGGGGCGCTTAACAATGAGCAGTTCTTC | CAWSNGVAGALNNEQFF
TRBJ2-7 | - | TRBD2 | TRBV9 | TGTGCCAGCAGCCCTGGGACTAGCGGCTACGAGCAGTACTTC | CASSPGTSGYEQYF
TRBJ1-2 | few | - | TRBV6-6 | TGTGCCAGCAGTGGACAGTCCTTTGATGGCTACACCTTC | CASSGQSFDGYTF
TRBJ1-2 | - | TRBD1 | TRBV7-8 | TGTGCCAGCAGCTTAAGGGACAGGGGGCCCTATGGCTACACCTTC | CASSLRDRGPYGYTF
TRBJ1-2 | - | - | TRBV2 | TGTGCCAGCAGTGGCTACTATGGCTACACCTTC | CASSGYYGYTF
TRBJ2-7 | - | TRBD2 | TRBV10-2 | TGCGCCAGCAGGGATGGGACTAGCTACGAGCAGTACTTC | CASRDGTSYEQYF
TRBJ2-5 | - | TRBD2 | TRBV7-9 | TGTGCCAGCAGCCCAGTGGTCCTAGCGGGACACCAAGAGACCCAGTACTTC | CASSPVVLAGHQETQYF
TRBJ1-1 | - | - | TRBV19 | TGTGCCAGTAGTATTAACAGGGTGAACACTGAAGCTTTCTTT | CASSINRVNTEAFF
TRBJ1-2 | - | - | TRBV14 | TGTGCCAGCAGCCCCAGGGGAGGAGATTATGGCTACACCTTC | CASSPRGGDYGYTF
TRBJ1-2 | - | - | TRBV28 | TGTGCCAGCAGTTTAGGGCAGGGGCAGGATGGCTACACCTTC | CASSLGQGQDGYTF
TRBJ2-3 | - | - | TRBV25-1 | TGTGCCAGCAGTGAATGGCAGGGAGGATCAGATACGCAGTATTTT | CASSEWQGGSDTQYF
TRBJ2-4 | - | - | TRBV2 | TGTGCCAGCAGTGATGTGCAGGGTGAAATAGCCAAAAACATTCAGTACTTC | CASSDVQGEIAKNIQYF
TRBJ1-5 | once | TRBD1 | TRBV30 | TGTGCCTGGACCCCAGGGACAGGGTGGCCCCAGCATTTT | CAWTPGTGWPQHF
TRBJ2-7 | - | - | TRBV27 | TGTGCCAGCAGTCCCTGGACTGGGGACGAGCAGTACTTC | CASSPWTGDEQYF
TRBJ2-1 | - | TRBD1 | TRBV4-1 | TGCGCCAGCAGGGGGACAGGGGGAGGACTTGAGCAGTTCTTC | CASRGTGGGLEQFF
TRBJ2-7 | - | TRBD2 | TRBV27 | TGTGCCAGCAGTCCTTATCCCCTAGCGGGAGGGCCGCTAGCCTACGAGCAGTACTTC | CASSPYPLAGGPLAYEQYF
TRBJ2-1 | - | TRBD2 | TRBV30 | TGTGCCTGGAGTGGACTAGCGGCCTACAATGAGCAGTTCTTC | CAWSGLAAYNEQFF
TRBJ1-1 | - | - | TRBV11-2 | TGTGCCAGCAGACGTTGGTTAGCTCTGAACACTGAAGCTTTCTTT | CASRRWLALNTEAFF